The 20 T cell receptor beta chains presented below share a single source sample, sequenced in a study of glioma-infiltrating T cells (dated by TCRdb to 2016 to 2017). TCRdb lists the instrument as Illumina MiSeq. TCR alpha and beta CDR3 regions were amplified with the iRepertoire nested amplicon-rescue multiplex PCR (arm-PCR) platform from RNA. TCRdb reprocessed the public reads (quality trimming at Q25 with fastp, clone calling with MiXCR) and kept in-frame beta chains. Entries that share a CDR3 protein sequence are merged under the most common genes and DNA. This sample lists around 100,000 distinct CDR3 sequences; around 31% were detected once. 35% to 55% of the sample belongs to the ten largest clones. Material for sequencing was glioma tissue, nonneoplastic brain tissue, or PBMCs (not recorded which). These receptors were collected from a human donor with low-grade glioma or glioblastoma, undergoing nonglioma brain surgery, or in good health (not recorded which).

J is TRBJ1-5 and V is TRBV6-1, with 9 positions matching TRBD1. Germline values: CDR1 MNHNS, CDR2 SASEGT. Trimming took 6 bases from V and 7 from J; bases not matched to a gene: 4. The CDR3 spans 13 residues. Written as DNA, the CDR3 is TGTGCCAGCAGAACCGGGACAGGGCAGCCCCAGCATTTT. Protein: CASRTGTGQPQHF.

The CDR3 DNA reads TGTGCCAGCAGCTCGGTCTCTGGAAACACCATATATTTT. Protein product: CASSSVSGNTIYF. The chain couples TRBV7-3 to TRBJ1-3; D uncertain. The V gene's germline CDR1 is SGHTA and CDR2 FQGTGA. V shed 4 bases and J shed 0 bases, with 4 bases lying between them. There are 13 residues in the CDR3.

Many counts were recorded for this clonotype. This chain uses TRBV4-3 with TRBJ1-1, with TRBD1 matching 9 bases. The V gene end was trimmed by 1 base and the J gene end by 1 base; junction bases not matched to a gene: 1. Germline V gives CDR1 LGHNA, CDR2 YSLEER. The CDR3 contains 15 residues. CDR3 protein: CASSQADRGNTEAFF. The DNA for the CDR3 is TGCGCCAGCAGCCAAGCGGACAGGGGGAACACTGAAGCTTTCTTT.

V gene TRBV13 combines with J gene TRBJ1-2; D is unresolved. The germline V and J ends were trimmed by 4 bases and 1 base, with 13 bases remaining between them. Germline assignment: CDR1 PRHDT and CDR2 FYEKMQ (reference sequence). CDR3 size: 15 residues. The CDR3 loop is CASSSIAEGNYGYTF. The CDR3 DNA reads TGTGCCAGCAGCTCGATTGCGGAGGGTAACTATGGCTACACCTTC.

The V gene is TRBV30, the J gene TRBJ2-1, with D perhaps matching TRBD1 (5 bases). Trimming pared 0 bases from V and 3 bases from J, leaving 12 bases between. The CDR3 sequence is 15 residues long. Per germline, CDR1 GTSNPN and CDR2 SVGIG (reference sequence). CDR3 sequence (DNA): TGTGCCTGGAGTGTAGACCAGGGTTTCTACAATGAGCAGTTCTTC. As protein: CAWSVDQGFYNEQFF.

This clonotype has ten or more counts. J is TRBJ1-1 and V is TRBV4-3; D not resolved. In germline, CDR1 is LGHNA, CDR2 YSLEER. This CDR3 comprises 14 residues. Between the trimmed V and J ends, which lost 0 bases and 10 bases, there was a span of 15 bases. This CDR3 reads CASSQERLGSRAFF. DNA for the CDR3: TGCGCCAGCAGCCAAGAAAGGCTAGGTAGTCGAGCTTTCTTT.

Concerning this clonotype itself: A much larger clone is a single base away; this may be a read error. V is TRBV6-1 and J is TRBJ1-3; D not resolved. Germline CDR1 and CDR2: MNHNS and SASEGT. This CDR3 region has 13 residues. Between the trimmed V and J ends, which lost 4 bases and 7 bases, there was a span of 11 bases. CDR3 amino acids: CASSGREANTIYF. In DNA, the CDR3 is TGTGCCAGCAGTGGGCGGGAGGCGAACACCATATATTTT.

The chain employs TRBV29-1 and TRBJ2-3; D unclear. The J call could be wrong; TRBJ1-5 is a better fit for the DNA end. This CDR3 region has 12 residues. Germline CDR1 reads SQVTM; CDR2 reads ANQGSEA. CDR3 bases: TGCAGCGTGGCCTCAATCACAGATACGCAGCATTTT. Protein: CSVASITDTQHF.

The V gene is TRBV4-1, the J gene TRBJ2-6; no clear D. The CDR3 totals 16 residues. CDR1 is MGHRA, CDR2 YSYEKL, per germline. V was trimmed by 0 bases and J by 2 bases, leaving 8 bases between them. Here the CDR3 reads CASSQDHPTGANVLTF. The CDR3 DNA reads TGCGCCAGCAGCCAAGATCATCCAACTGGGGCCAACGTCCTGACTTTC.

Turning to this clonotype: This could be a read error, since a much larger clone is one nucleotide away. This sequence joins TRBV20-1 and TRBJ1-6; D gene uncertain. This CDR3 has 14 residues. Germline CDR1 is DFQATT and CDR2 is SNEGSKA (reference sequence). Trimming removed 3 bases from V and 4 bases from J, with 10 bases in between. The CDR3 region has the DNA TGCAGTGCTAGCGAGAGAGGGTATAATTCACCCCTCCACTTT. Translation: CSASERGYNSPLHF.

This clonotype was picked up many times. The chain carries TRBV2 and TRBJ1-1; TRBD1 agrees at 8 bases. V shed 6 bases, J shed 11 bases, and the junction held 11 bases outside the gene matches. Germline-derived CDR1 and CDR2 are SNHLY and FYNNEI. This CDR3 contains 13 residues. This CDR3 is CASSPQGAGRAFF. In DNA, the CDR3 is TGTGCCAGCAGCCCCCAGGGGGCAGGGAGGGCTTTCTTT.

The table lists this clonotype with many counts. This sequence joins TRBV6-1 and TRBJ1-5; 8 positions agree with TRBD1. Trimming at V came to 6 bases and at J to 4 bases, leaving 8 bases not matched to a gene. Germline V lookup: CDR1 MNHNS, CDR2 SASEGT. The CDR3 consists of 15 residues. DNA of the CDR3: TGTGCCAGCAGAACCGGGCAGGGGGCGAATCAGCCCCAGCATTTT. This sequence encodes CASRTGQGANQPQHF.

This clonotype occurred many times. This rearrangement joins TRBV28 to TRBJ1-2, with 8 bases identical to TRBD1. This CDR3 has 14 amino acids. The junction had 3 bases not matched to a gene; V was cut back by 4 bases and J by 2 bases. The germline V gene encodes CDR1 MDHEN and CDR2 SYDVKM. CDR3 residues: CASSSGDRNYGYTF. For the CDR3, the DNA is TGTGCCAGCAGTTCCGGGGACAGGAACTATGGCTACACCTTC.

Comment on this clonotype: A read error is possible here, since a much larger clone lies one base away. The rearrangement uses TRBV18 and TRBJ2-1; the D is unclear. Germline values: CDR1 KGHSH, CDR2 LQKENI. This CDR3 has 11 amino acids. The CDR3 nucleotides are TGTGCCAGCTCACAAGAGAATGGGCAGTTCTTC. Encoded protein: CASSQENGQFF.

There are a few counts of this clonotype. For the CDR3, the DNA is TGTGCCAGCAGCCCCAATGGTCCGCCGAACAATGAGCAGTTCTTC. It encodes CASSPNGPPNNEQFF. V gene TRBV7-9 combines with J gene TRBJ2-1; the D is unclear. Germline lookup yields CDR1 SEHNR and CDR2 FQNEAQ (reference sequence). V shed 5 bases and J shed 5 bases, with 16 bases lying between them. This CDR3 spans 15 amino acids.

This clonotype was detected ten times or more. The V and J genes are TRBV6-4 and TRBJ2-1; no reliable D call. Trimming shortened V by 10 bases and J by 0 bases, and 10 bases separated the two germline ends. Germline CDR1 is MRHNA and CDR2 is SNTAGT. This CDR3 comprises 13 residues. The CDR3 nucleotides read TGTGCCACTCAGTCAGACTCCTACAATGAGCAGTTCTTC. Amino acid sequence: CATQSDSYNEQFF.

Many counts were recorded for this clonotype. The V call is TRBV15, the J call TRBJ1-5; 10 nucleotides line up with TRBD1. J lost 6 bases, V lost 5 bases, and 10 bases had no gene match. CDR1 is LNHNV, CDR2 YYDKDF, per germline (reference sequence). There are 16 residues in the CDR3. The CDR3 sequence: CATSGGRQGASQPQHF. The CDR3 bases are TGTGCCACCAGCGGAGGGCGACAGGGGGCGAGTCAGCCCCAGCATTTT.

This clonotype was observed a handful of times. The chain has TRBV12-3 or TRBV12-4 and TRBJ2-3; TRBD2 aligns across 9 bases. With 0 bases clipped from V and 2 bases from J, the junction kept 6 bases outside the gene matches. The CDR3 consists of 17 residues. The CDR3 DNA follows: TGTGCCAGCAGTTTAGCGCGAAGCGGGGGGACCACAGATACGCAGTATTTT. Translating gives CASSLARSGGTTDTQYF.

Many counts were recorded for this clonotype. The chain employs TRBV6-2 or TRBV6-3 and TRBJ2-5; 10 bases match TRBD2. The CDR3 is made up of 15 amino acids. CDR1 and CDR2 from the germline V gene are MNHEY and SVGEGT. The V segment lost 2 bases and the J segment 7 bases; nucleotides outside the gene matches: 7. For the CDR3, the DNA is TGTGCCAGCAGTTACCAACTAGCGGGACCCGGGACCCAGTACTTC. Its translation: CASSYQLAGPGTQYF.

Ten or more counts support this clonotype. The chain combines TRBV7-9 with TRBJ2-3; 7 bases map to TRBD2. V was pared by 8 bases and J by 3 bases, with 8 bases of the junction left unmatched. The CDR3 runs 14 residues. In germline, CDR1 is SEHNR, CDR2 FQNEAQ (reference sequence). CDR3 protein: CASEGASGTDTQYF. CDR3 sequence (DNA): TGTGCCAGCGAGGGCGCTAGCGGAACAGATACGCAGTATTTT.